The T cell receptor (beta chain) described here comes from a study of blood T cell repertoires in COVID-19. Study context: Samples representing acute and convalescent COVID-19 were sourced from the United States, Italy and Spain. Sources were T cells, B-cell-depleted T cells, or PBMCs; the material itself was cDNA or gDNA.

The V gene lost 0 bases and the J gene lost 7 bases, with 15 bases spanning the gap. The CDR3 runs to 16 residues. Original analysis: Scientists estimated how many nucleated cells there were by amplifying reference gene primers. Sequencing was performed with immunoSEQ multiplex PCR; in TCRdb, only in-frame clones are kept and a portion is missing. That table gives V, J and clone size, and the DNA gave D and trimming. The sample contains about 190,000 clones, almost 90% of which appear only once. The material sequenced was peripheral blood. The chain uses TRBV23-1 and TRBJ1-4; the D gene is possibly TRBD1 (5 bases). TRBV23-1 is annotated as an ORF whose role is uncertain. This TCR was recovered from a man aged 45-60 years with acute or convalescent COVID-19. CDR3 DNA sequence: TGCGCCAGCAGTCAATCGGTGGGGCGGGACCCTGAAAAACTGTTTTTT. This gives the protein CASSQSVGRDPEKLFF.